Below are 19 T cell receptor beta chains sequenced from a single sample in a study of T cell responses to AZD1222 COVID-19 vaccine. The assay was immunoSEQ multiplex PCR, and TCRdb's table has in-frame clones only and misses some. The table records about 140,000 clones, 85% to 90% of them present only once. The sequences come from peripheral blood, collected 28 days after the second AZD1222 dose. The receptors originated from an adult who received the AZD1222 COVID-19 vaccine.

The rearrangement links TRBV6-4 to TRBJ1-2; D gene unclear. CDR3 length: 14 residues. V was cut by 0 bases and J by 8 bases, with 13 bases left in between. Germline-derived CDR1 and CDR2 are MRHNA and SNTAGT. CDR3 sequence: CASSDSPGLGGYTF. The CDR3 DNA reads TGTGCCAGCAGTGACTCCCCGGGTTTAGGGGGCTACACCTTC.

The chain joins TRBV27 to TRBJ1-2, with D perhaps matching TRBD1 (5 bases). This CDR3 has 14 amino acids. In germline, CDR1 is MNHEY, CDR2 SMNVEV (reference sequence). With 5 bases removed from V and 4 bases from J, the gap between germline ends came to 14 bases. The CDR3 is CASSDRQLLYGYTF. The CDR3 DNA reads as TGTGCCAGCAGTGACCGACAGCTACTCTATGGCTACACCTTC.

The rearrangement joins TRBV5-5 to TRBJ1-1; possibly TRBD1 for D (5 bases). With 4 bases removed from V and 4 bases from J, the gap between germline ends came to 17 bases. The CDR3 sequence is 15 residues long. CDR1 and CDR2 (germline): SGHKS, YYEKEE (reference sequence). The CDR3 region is CASSPVSFGGTEAFF. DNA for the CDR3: TGTGCCAGCAGCCCCGTGTCGTTTGGGGGCACTGAAGCTTTCTTT.

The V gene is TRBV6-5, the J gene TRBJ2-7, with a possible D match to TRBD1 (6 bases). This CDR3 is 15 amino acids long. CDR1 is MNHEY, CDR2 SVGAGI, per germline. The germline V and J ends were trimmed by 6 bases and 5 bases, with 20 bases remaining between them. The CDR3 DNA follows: TGTGCCAGCAGCGCACGCCCCGGACAGTGGGACGAGCAGTACTTC. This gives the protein CASSARPGQWDEQYF.

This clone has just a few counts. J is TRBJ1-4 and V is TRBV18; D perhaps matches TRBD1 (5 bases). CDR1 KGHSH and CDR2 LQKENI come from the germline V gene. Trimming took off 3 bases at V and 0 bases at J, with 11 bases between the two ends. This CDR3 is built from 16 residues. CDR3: CASSPQGGSTNEKLFF. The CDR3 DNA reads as TGTGCCAGCTCACCTCAGGGTGGTTCAACTAATGAAAAACTGTTTTTT.

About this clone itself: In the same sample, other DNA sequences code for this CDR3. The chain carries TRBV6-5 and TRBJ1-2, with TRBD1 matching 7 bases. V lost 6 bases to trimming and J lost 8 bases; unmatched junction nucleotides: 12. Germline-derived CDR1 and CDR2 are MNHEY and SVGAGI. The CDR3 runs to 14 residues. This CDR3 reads CASRPPGRGGGYTF. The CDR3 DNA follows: TGTGCCAGCAGGCCCCCGGGCAGGGGGGGAGGCTACACCTTC.

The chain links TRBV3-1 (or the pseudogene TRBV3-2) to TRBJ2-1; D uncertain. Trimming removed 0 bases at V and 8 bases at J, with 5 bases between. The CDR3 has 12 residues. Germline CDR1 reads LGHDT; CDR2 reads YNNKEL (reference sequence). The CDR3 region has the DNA TGTGCCAGCAGCCAAGAAATCTATGAGCAGTTCTTC. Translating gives CASSQEIYEQFF.

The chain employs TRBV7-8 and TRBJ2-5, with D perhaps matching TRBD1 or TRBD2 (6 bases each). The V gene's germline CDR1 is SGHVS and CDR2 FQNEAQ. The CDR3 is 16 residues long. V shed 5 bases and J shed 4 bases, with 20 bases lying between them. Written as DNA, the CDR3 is TGTGCCAGCAGCCCAGGGGCGGGAAGGAGCGGAGAGACCCAGTACTTC. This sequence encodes CASSPGAGRSGETQYF.

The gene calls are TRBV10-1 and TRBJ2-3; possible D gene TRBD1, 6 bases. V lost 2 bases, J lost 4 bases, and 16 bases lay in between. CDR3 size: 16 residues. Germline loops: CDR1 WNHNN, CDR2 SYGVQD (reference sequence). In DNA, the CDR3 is TGCGCCAGCAGTGAGACTGGGGCAGGGGAAGCAGATACGCAGTATTTT. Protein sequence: CASSETGAGEADTQYF.

This CDR3 reads CATSRATGTPGEQFF. The CDR3 nucleotides read TGTGCCACCAGCAGAGCCACAGGGACTCCGGGGGAGCAGTTCTTC. The chain recombines TRBV15 with TRBJ2-1; D may match TRBD1 or TRBD2 (6 bases each). Per germline, CDR1 LNHNV and CDR2 YYDKDF (reference sequence). This CDR3 has 15 residues. V lost 1 base to trimming and J lost 10 bases, with 17 bases between them.

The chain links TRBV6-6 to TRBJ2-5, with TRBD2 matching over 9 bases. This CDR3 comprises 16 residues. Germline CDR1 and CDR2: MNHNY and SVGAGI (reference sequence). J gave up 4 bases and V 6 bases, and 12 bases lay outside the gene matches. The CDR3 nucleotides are TGTGCCAGCAGCCCGATAGGTGTTAGCGGGAGAGAGACCCAGTACTTC. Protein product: CASSPIGVSGRETQYF.

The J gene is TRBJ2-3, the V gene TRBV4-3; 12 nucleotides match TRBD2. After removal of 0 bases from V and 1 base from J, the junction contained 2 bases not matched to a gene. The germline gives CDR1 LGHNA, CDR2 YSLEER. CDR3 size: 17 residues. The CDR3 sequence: CASSQETSGSGTDTQYF. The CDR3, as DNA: TGCGCCAGCAGCCAAGAGACTAGCGGGAGCGGCACAGATACGCAGTATTTT.

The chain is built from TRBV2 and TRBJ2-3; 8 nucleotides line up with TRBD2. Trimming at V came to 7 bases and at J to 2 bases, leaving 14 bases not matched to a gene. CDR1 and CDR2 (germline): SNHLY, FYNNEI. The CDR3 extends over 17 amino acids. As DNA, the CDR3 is TGTGCCAGCACCGAGGGCCGACTAGCGAGAGCCACAGATACGCAGTATTTT. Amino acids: CASTEGRLARATDTQYF.

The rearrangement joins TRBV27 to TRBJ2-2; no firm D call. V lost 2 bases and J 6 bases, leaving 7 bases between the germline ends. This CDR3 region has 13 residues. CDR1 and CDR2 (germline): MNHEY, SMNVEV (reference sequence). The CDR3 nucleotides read TGTGCCAGCAGTTTAGGGGTGGCCGGGGAGCTGTTTTTT. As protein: CASSLGVAGELFF.

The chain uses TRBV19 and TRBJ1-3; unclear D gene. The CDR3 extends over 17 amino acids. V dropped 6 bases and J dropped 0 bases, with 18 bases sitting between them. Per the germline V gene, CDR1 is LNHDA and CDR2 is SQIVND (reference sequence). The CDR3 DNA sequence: TGTGCCAGTAGAAATAGCGCACCCTTAAGCTCTGGAAACACCATATATTTT. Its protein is CASRNSAPLSSGNTIYF.

The CDR3 loop is CATNFGAEETQYF. In DNA, the CDR3 is TGTGCCACCAATTTCGGGGCCGAAGAGACCCAGTACTTC. This chain uses TRBV24-1 with TRBJ2-5; possibly TRBD1 or TRBD2 for D (5 bases each). Germline-derived CDR1 and CDR2 are KGHDR and SFDVKD. The V end was cut by 8 bases, the J end by 3 bases, with 12 bases between. This CDR3 contains 13 residues.

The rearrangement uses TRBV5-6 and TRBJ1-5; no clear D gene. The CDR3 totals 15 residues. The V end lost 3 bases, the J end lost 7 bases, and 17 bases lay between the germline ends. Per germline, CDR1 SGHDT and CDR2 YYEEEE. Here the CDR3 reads CASSSTRTPGQPQHF. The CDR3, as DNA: TGTGCCAGCAGCTCGACCCGTACTCCTGGGCAGCCCCAGCATTTT.

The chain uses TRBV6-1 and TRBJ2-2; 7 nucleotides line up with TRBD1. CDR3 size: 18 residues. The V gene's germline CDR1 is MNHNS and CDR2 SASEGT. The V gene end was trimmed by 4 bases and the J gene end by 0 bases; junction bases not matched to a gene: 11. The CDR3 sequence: CASSAITGQGANTGELFF. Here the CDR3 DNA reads TGTGCCAGCAGTGCTATCACGGGCCAGGGGGCGAACACCGGGGAGCTGTTTTTT.

The CDR3, as DNA: TGTGCCAGCAGCCCAGAACTGTATTCACCCCTCCACTTT. Amino acid sequence: CASSPELYSPLHF. V and J are TRBV14 and TRBJ1-6; D gene unclear. The germline V and J ends were trimmed by 4 bases and 8 bases, with 9 bases remaining between them. CDR1 SGHDN and CDR2 FVKESK come from the germline V gene. The CDR3 loop spans 13 amino acids.